This entry features one TCR beta chain sequence. Its specificity is not known. The data stem from a study of beta chain features in type 1 diabetes. In germline, CDR1 is SGHTA, CDR2 FQGTGA. Trimming removed 2 bases from V and 8 bases from J, with 10 bases in between. This CDR3 comprises 13 residues. Study-wide results and caveats: Naive, central memory and Treg TCRB repertoires seemed to resemble each other more closely in patients than they did in healthy donors. Among patients with Type 1 diabetes, TCRB CDR3s were moderately but significantly shorter in every one of the four CD4+ subsets.

cDNA synthesis used the whole RNA isolate, giving expressed TCRB sequences. The method was immunoSEQ multiplex PCR; TCRdb's version includes in-frame clones alone and lacks a portion of them. The table records approximately 270,000 clones, roughly 13% of them present only once. The genes are TRBV7-3 and TRBJ2-1, with D hard to call. The sequenced sample consisted of naive CD4+ T cells from blood. The sequence was obtained from a man younger than 40 with type 1 diabetes. CDR3 sequence: CASSLSRGDEQFF. CDR3 nucleotides: TGTGCCAGCAGCTTATCACGAGGCGATGAGCAGTTCTTC.